The source of this TCR beta chain is a study of CD8+ T cells in alopecia areata. Looking at the study overall: Severity in treated patients was scored by percentage of scalp area affected.

RNA extraction and reverse transcription yielded cDNA as sequencing template. This table comes from immunoSEQ multiplex PCR, and its TCRdb copy is limited to in-frame clones, with some not included. The sample yields roughly 180,000 clones, approximately 49% seen once. The V gene's germline CDR1 is SEHNR and CDR2 FQNEAQ (reference sequence). The CDR3 consists of 16 residues. V lost 5 bases and J 3 bases, leaving 17 bases between the germline ends. The study, taken as a whole, reports: Alopecia totalis/universalis scalp especially showed more expanded CD8+ clones than normal scalp. Between patients, shared TCR sequences were less clear than in mice. This was possibly due in part to HLA diversity in the patient population.

Remarks on this clone: Antigen unknown.

Indicated treatment: oral pan-JAK inhibitor, 5-10 mg twice daily. This receptor was taken from a human donor with alopecia areata. The source material was CD8+ T cells sorted from blood, sampled at approximately week 51, from a patient treated with tofacitinib. The V gene is TRBV7-9, the J gene TRBJ2-4; D perhaps matches TRBD1 (5 bases). The CDR3 sequence: CASSEGAGSGKNIQYF. The CDR3 bases are TGTGCCAGCAGCGAAGGGGCAGGGTCTGGCAAAAACATTCAGTACTTC.